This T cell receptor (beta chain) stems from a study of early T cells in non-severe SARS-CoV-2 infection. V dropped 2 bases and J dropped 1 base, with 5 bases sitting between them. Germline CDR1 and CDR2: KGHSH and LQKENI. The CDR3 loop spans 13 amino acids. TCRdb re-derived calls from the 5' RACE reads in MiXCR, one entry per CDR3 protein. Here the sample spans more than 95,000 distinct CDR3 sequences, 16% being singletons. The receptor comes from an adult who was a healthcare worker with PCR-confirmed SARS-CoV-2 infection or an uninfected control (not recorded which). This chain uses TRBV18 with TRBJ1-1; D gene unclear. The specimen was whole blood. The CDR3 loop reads CASSPSENTEAFF. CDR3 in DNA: TGTGCCAGCTCACCATCAGAGAACACTGAAGCTTTCTTT.